This T cell receptor beta chain was obtained from a study of shared clonotypes between healthy human individuals. Germline CDR1 reads SGHNT; CDR2 reads YYREEE (reference sequence). V gave up 3 bases and J gave up 5 bases; unmatched junction bases: 5. The CDR3 spans 14 residues. TCRdb's table, derived via immunoSEQ multiplex PCR, lists solely in-frame clones and lacks some. This table holds under 1,100,000 clones, roughly 75% found once. The receptor's source is a man aged 18 to 30 in good health. The sequenced sample was memory CD4+ T cells sorted from blood. The subset here: CD45RA-negative fraction. The chain links TRBV5-4 to TRBJ1-3, with TRBD1 matching 7 bases. The CDR3 bases are TGTGCCAGCAGCTCCGGGACAGAAAGAAACACCATATATTTT. It is translated as CASSSGTERNTIYF.